The 27 T cell receptor beta chains in this list originate from one sample, sequenced in a study of kidney transplant recipient with SARS-CoV-2 infection. From the reads, TCRdb called clonotypes with MiXCR, one entry per CDR3 protein. The table lists roughly 230,000 distinct CDR3 sequences, 29% of them singletons, with about 7% in the top ten. This sample comprised a blood sample, obtained at baseline and on day 111 from a kidney transplant recipient. These receptors all come from a male patient aged 30 to 39 who had COVID-19 and was a kidney transplant recipient. The T cells may come from the graft donor.

Many counts were recorded for this clonotype. The chain combines TRBV7-3 with TRBJ2-1, with TRBD2 identical over 11 bases. The CDR3 has 15 amino acids. Germline CDR1 SGHTA, CDR2 FQGTGA. The trim removed 3 bases at V and 8 bases at J, leaving 6 bases unmatched. For the CDR3, the DNA is TGTGCCAGCAGCTTGAAACTAGCGGGAGCCGATGAGCAGTTCTTC. Translation: CASSLKLAGADEQFF. The full variable domain, its missing parts supplied by reference TRBV7-3 and TRBJ2-1, is GAGVSQTPSNKVTEKGKYVELRCDPISGHTALYWYRQSLGQGPEFLIYFQGTGAADDSGLPNDRFFAVRPEGSVSTLKIQRTERGDSAVYLCASSLKLAGADEQFFGPGTRLTVL.

This clonotype was seen repeatedly, ten times or more. The DNA for the CDR3 is TGCGCCAGCAGCCAAGAAACGGGAGAGTCCCAAGAGACCCAGTACTTC. Translation gives CASSQETGESQETQYF. The V and J genes are TRBV4-1 and TRBJ2-5; possible D gene TRBD2, 6 bases. Trimming took off 0 bases at V and 1 base at J, with 12 bases between the two ends. The CDR3 sequence is 16 residues long. Germline V gene data show CDR1 as MGHRA and CDR2 as YSYEKL.

This clonotype was observed once. A much larger clone lies a single base off, so this may be a read error. The genes are TRBV3-1 and TRBJ1-3; D gene uncertain. The germline V gene encodes CDR1 LGHDT and CDR2 YNNKEL (reference sequence). The CDR3 has 14 residues. CDR3 loop: CASSQRATGNAIYF. CDR3 coding DNA: TGTGCCAGCAGCCAAAGGGCCACGGGAAACGCCATATATTTT.

The table lists this clonotype with many counts. This chain uses TRBV27 with TRBJ2-3; D is unclear. Trimming removed 7 bases from V and 3 bases from J, with 8 bases in between. The germline gives CDR1 MNHEY, CDR2 SMNVEV (reference sequence). The CDR3 covers 12 residues. CDR3 residues: CASISRTDTQYF. The CDR3 region has the DNA TGTGCCAGCATCAGTAGAACAGATACGCAGTATTTT.

In the case of this clonotype: It may be a read error: a sequence one base away is much more abundant. The chain links TRBV19 to TRBJ1-2; unclear D gene. Germline assignment: CDR1 LNHDA and CDR2 SQIVND (reference sequence). The CDR3 consists of 17 residues. Trimming pared 5 bases from V and 4 bases from J, leaving 23 bases between. DNA of the CDR3: TGTGCCAGTAGTGAATTCATAACAAATCGAAAGACCTATGGCTACACCTTC. It encodes CASSEFITNRKTYGYTF.

The sample holds many counts of this clonotype. V gene TRBV5-4 combines with J gene TRBJ2-5; 7 positions agree with TRBD1. The CDR3 covers 14 residues. J was trimmed by 1 base and V by 3 bases; bases with no gene match: 3. Germline CDR1 reads SGHNT; CDR2 reads YYREEE (reference sequence). In DNA form, the CDR3 reads TGTGCCAGCAGCTACTGGGACAGCCAAGAGACCCAGTACTTC. Translated: CASSYWDSQETQYF.

This clonotype was detected many times. The CDR3 sequence: CASSIIGSPWETQYF. The CDR3 bases are TGTGCCAGTAGTATTATTGGAAGTCCGTGGGAGACCCAGTACTTC. The chain uses TRBV19 and TRBJ2-5; no reliable D call. Germline assignment: CDR1 LNHDA and CDR2 SQIVND (reference sequence). The CDR3 has 15 residues. V gave up 3 bases and J gave up 5 bases, with 16 bases separating them.

This clonotype was detected many times. This sequence joins TRBV21-1 and TRBJ2-3; the table gives TRBD2 as D, unverified against the DNA. TRBV21-1 is a recognized pseudogene. The CDR3 runs to 15 residues. CDR3 nucleotide sequence: TGTGCCAGCAGCCCCTCCGCAGGGAGCACAGATACGCAGTATTTT. Protein: CASSPSAGSTDTQYF.

V is TRBV24-1 and J is TRBJ2-3; D is perhaps TRBD2 (5 bases). Trimming took 4 bases from V and 4 from J, leaving 14 bases between them. The CDR3 length is 15 residues. The germline V gene encodes CDR1 KGHDR and CDR2 SFDVKD. CDR3: CATSERAVSADTQYF. For the CDR3, the DNA is TGTGCCACCAGTGAGAGGGCTGTATCGGCAGATACGCAGTATTTT.

This clonotype occurred many times. J is TRBJ2-1 and V is TRBV12-3 or TRBV12-4, with D perhaps matching TRBD2 (5 bases). Deletions cut 6 bases from V and 6 bases from J, with 12 bases between. CDR3 length equals 13 residues. DNA of the CDR3: TGTGCCAGCAGCCAAAGGACTGTCAATGAGCAGTTCTTC. The encoded protein is CASSQRTVNEQFF.

This clonotype was detected many times. The V call is TRBV10-1, the J call TRBJ1-2, with unresolved D. This CDR3 has 17 amino acids. Trimming removed 5 bases from V and 4 bases from J, with 23 bases in between. Germline assignment: CDR1 WNHNN and CDR2 SYGVQD (reference sequence). The CDR3 DNA follows: TGCGCCAGCAGTCCAGGCGGAAGATCGCGAAAGACCTATGGCTACACCTTC. Translated, it gives CASSPGGRSRKTYGYTF.

This clonotype has ten or more counts. V usage is TRBV7-2 and J usage is TRBJ2-2; TRBD2 might be the D (5 bases). Germline CDR1 is SGHTA and CDR2 is FQGNSA. The CDR3 runs to 14 residues. The ends were cut back, 1 base at V and 5 bases at J, with 8 bases in the middle. This chain's CDR3 is CASSLGRGTGELFF. In nucleotides, the CDR3 is TGTGCCAGCAGCTTAGGTCGGGGAACCGGGGAGCTGTTTTTT.

In the case of this clonotype: A much larger clonotype is one base distant, so this may be a read error. V gene TRBV7-9 combines with J gene TRBJ2-4, with D possibly being TRBD1 (5 bases). The CDR3 is 11 amino acids. From germline, CDR1 is SEHNR and CDR2 FQNEAQ (reference sequence). CDR3 coding DNA: TGTGCCAGCAGCCAAAGGGGTGAGCAGTCCTTC. Translation gives CASSQRGEQSF.

On this clonotype itself: A read error is possible here, since a much larger clone lies one base away. J is TRBJ1-3 and V is TRBV28, with D unclear. CDR3 length: 16 residues. Between the trimmed V and J ends, which lost 2 bases and 0 bases, there was a span of 11 bases. CDR1 MDHEN and CDR2 SYDVKM come from the germline V gene. DNA of the CDR3: TGTGCCAGCAGTTTAGGGAGCAGGAACTCTGGAAACACCATATATTTT. Translating it yields CASSLGSRNSGNTIYF.

On this clonotype: One base away lies a much larger clone, so this may be a sequencing read error. V and J are TRBV19 and TRBJ2-1; 9 nucleotides align to TRBD2. The CDR3 sequence is 18 residues long. Germline CDR1 LNHDA, CDR2 SQIVND (reference sequence). Unmatched junction bases numbered 10, after V lost 1 base and J lost 3 bases. The CDR3 sequence: CASSIGEGGAGGYNEQFF. CDR3 in DNA: TGTGCCAGTAGTATAGGGGAAGGTGGAGCGGGAGGCTACAATGAGCAGTTCTTC.

This clonotype was counted at least ten times. The chain joins TRBV5-4 to TRBJ2-2, with 8 bases fitting TRBD2. CDR1 is SGHNT, CDR2 YYREEE, per germline (reference sequence). This CDR3 has 16 amino acids. The junction had 5 bases not matched to a gene; V was cut back by 3 bases and J by 1 base. As DNA, the CDR3 is TGTGCCAGCAGCTCGGGGGGGGCCCTGAACACCGGGGAGCTGTTTTTT. Translated, it gives CASSSGGALNTGELFF.

A word on this clonotype: This clone may be a read error of a much larger clone one base away. The chain links TRBV6-1 to TRBJ1-2; D gene uncertain. This CDR3 is built from 17 residues. Germline CDR1 reads MNHNS; CDR2 reads SASEGT. V was clipped by 4 bases and J by 4 bases, with 22 bases between them. The CDR3 DNA reads TGTGCCAGCAGTGTTAGTTCGCCTTACGGAAAGACCTATGGCTACACCTTC. It is translated as CASSVSSPYGKTYGYTF.

A word on this clonotype: This may stem from a read error, because a much larger clone lies one nucleotide away. This sequence joins TRBV19 and TRBJ2-7; 8 bases are a match to TRBD1. The germline V gene has CDR1 LNHDA and CDR2 SQIVND (reference sequence). The CDR3 is made up of 15 amino acids. The CDR3 sequence: CTSSIADRGSYEQYF. In DNA, the CDR3 is TGTACCAGTAGTATAGCTGACAGGGGATCCTACGAGCAGTACTTC. Full variable domain (rest looked up from reference TRBV19 and TRBJ2-7): DGGITQSPKYLFRKEGQNVTLSCEQNLNHDAMYWYRQDPGQGLRLIYYSQIVNDFQKGDIAEGYSVSREKKESFPLTVTSAQKNPTAFYLCTSSIADRGSYEQYFGPGTRLTVT.

This clonotype appeared many times. The CDR3 nucleotides are TGCAGTGCCTTCAGGGGGGGCGCTTTCTATGGCTACACCTTC. Its protein is CSAFRGGAFYGYTF. The chain carries TRBV20-1 and TRBJ1-2; TRBD1 matches at 7 bases. The germline V gene has CDR1 DFQATT and CDR2 SNEGSKA (reference sequence). V lost 6 bases to trimming and J lost 4 bases; unmatched junction nucleotides: 11. CDR3 length: 14 amino acids.

A note on this clonotype: This may be a read error: a much more frequent sequence differs by one nucleotide. The chain carries TRBV24-1 and TRBJ1-2; the match to TRBD1 covers 7 bases. The CDR3 is 14 residues long. Trimming took 3 bases from V and 4 from J; bases not matched to a gene: 4. Per germline, CDR1 KGHDR and CDR2 SFDVKD. The CDR3 nucleotides are TGTGCCACCAGTGATCCAGGGGGTACCTATGGCTACACCTTC. Its translation: CATSDPGGTYGYTF.

This clonotype turned up a few times. The gene calls are TRBV5-6 and TRBJ2-1; no firm D call. The CDR3 loop spans 13 amino acids. The germline V gene encodes CDR1 SGHDT and CDR2 YYEEEE. V dropped 2 bases and J dropped 8 bases, with 11 bases sitting between them. The CDR3 nucleotides read TGTGCCAGCAGCTTAGCCCGGAGCCATGAGCAGTTCTTC. As protein: CASSLARSHEQFF.

About this clonotype itself: A much bigger clone sits one base away, suggesting this may be a read error. This chain links TRBV8-2 with TRBJ1-2. TRBV8-2 counts as a pseudogene. There are 16 residues in the CDR3. CDR3 protein: CGSINSVSRKTYGYTF. The CDR3 DNA is TGTGGCAGTATCAACTCTGTTAGCCGAAAGACCTATGGCTACACCTTC.

In this sample, this clonotype turned up many times. The chain links TRBV12-5 to TRBJ1-2; the D gene is possibly TRBD1 (5 bases). In germline, CDR1 is LGHNT, CDR2 FRNRAP. The CDR3 covers 17 residues. V was clipped by 5 bases and J by 4 bases, with 23 bases between them. CDR3 residues: CASGLTDLQGKTYGYTF. The CDR3 DNA follows: TGTGCTAGTGGTCTTACAGATTTGCAGGGAAAGACCTATGGCTACACCTTC. The entire variable domain, with the rest obtained from reference TRBV12-5 and TRBJ1-2, is as follows: DARVTQTPRHKVTEMGQEVTMRCQPILGHNTVFWYRQTMMQGLELLAYFRNRAPLDDSGMPKDRFSAEMPDATLATLKIQPSEPRDSAVYFCASGLTDLQGKTYGYTFGSGTRLTVV.

As for this clonotype: Being one base from a much bigger clone, this may be a read error. The chain joins TRBV6-5 to TRBJ2-3; 11 nucleotides line up with TRBD2. Looked up from germline, CDR1 is MNHEY and CDR2 is SVGAGI. This CDR3 spans 16 amino acids. CDR3 sequence reads: CAGSFLAGGSTDTQYF. The DNA for the CDR3 is TGTGCCGGCAGTTTTCTAGCGGGGGGCAGCACAGATACGCAGTATTTT.

There are many counts of this clonotype. The chain recombines TRBV5-6 with TRBJ1-2; no definite D call. Trimming cost V 7 bases and J 4 bases, with 23 bases left between them. Germline V CDR1 and CDR2: SGHDT, YYEEEE. The CDR3 length is 16 residues. CDR3 loop: CASVHCNSRKTYGYTF. The CDR3 DNA is TGTGCCAGCGTTCATTGCAATAGTCGAAAGACCTATGGCTACACCTTC.

In its sample, this clonotype was seen many times. The genes are TRBV25-1 and TRBJ1-1; no definite D call. The CDR3 is made up of 14 amino acids. V lost 2 bases to trimming and J lost 2 bases, with 9 bases between them. Germline V lookup: CDR1 MGHDK, CDR2 SYGVNS. CDR3 nucleotides: TGTGCCAGCAGTGAAATCGGCAGAAACACTGAAGCTTTCTTT. As protein: CASSEIGRNTEAFF.

As concerns this clonotype: A much larger clone lies a single base off, so this may be a read error. The chain links TRBV5-6 to TRBJ1-2; 12 bases match TRBD1. CDR1 and CDR2 (germline): SGHDT, YYEEEE. V gave up 6 bases and J gave up 5 bases; unmatched junction bases: 8. This CDR3 comprises 15 residues. The CDR3 region has the DNA TGTGCCAGCAACTTCCGGGACAGGGGGCTTTATGGCTACACCTTC. This sequence encodes CASNFRDRGLYGYTF.